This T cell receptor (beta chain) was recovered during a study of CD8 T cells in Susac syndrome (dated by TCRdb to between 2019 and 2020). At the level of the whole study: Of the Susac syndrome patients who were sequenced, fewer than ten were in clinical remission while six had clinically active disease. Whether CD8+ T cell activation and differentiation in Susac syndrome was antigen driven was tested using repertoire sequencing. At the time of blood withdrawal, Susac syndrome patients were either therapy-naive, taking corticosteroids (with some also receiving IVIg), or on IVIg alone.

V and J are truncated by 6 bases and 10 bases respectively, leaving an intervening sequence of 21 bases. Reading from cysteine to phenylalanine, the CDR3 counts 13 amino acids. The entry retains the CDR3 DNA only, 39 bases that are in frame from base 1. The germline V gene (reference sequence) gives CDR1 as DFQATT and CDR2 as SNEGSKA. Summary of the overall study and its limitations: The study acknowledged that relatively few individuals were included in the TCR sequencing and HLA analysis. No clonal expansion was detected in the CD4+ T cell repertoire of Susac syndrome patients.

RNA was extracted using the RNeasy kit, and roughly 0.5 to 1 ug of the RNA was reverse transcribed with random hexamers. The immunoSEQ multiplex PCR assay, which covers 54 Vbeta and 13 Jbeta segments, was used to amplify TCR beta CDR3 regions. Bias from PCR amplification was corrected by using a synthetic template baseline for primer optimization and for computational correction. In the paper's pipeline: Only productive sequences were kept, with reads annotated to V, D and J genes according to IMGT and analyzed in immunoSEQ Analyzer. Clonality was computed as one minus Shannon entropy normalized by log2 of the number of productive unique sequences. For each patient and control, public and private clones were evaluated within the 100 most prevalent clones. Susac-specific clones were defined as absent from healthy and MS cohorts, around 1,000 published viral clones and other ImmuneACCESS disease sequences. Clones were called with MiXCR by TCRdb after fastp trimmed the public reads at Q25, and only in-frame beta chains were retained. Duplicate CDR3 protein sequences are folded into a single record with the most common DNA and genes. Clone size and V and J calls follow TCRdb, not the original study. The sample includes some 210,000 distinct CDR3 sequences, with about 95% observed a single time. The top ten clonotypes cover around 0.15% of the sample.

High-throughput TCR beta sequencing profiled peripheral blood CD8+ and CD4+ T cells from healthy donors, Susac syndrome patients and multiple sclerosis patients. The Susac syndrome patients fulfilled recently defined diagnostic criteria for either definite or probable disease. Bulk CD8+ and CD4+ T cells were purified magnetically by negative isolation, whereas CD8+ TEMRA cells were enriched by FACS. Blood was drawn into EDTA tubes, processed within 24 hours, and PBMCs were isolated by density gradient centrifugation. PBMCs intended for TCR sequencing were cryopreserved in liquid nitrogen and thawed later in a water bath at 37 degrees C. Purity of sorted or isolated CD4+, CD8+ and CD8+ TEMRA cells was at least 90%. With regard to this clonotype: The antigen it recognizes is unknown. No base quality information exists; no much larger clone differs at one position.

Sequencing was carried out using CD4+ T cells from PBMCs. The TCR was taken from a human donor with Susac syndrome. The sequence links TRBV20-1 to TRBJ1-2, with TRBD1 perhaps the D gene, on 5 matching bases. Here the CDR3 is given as CSAVADSTSDYTF. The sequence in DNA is TGCAGTGCCGTTGCCGACAGTACGTCGGACTACACCTTC.